This TCR beta chain was sequenced in a study of regulatory T cells in long-lasting Graves disease. With iRepertoire HTBI primers and Arm-PCR of CDR3 regions, TCR beta libraries were built. TCRdb re-derived calls from the multiplex PCR reads in MiXCR, one entry per CDR3 protein. The sample shows around 450,000 distinct CDR3 sequences, 15% to 20% of them seen only once. As regards this clonotype: Its antigen is as yet unknown.

The CDR3 spans 14 residues. With 7 bases clipped from V and 9 bases from J, the junction kept 12 bases outside the gene matches. From germline, CDR1 is MDHEN and CDR2 SYDVKM. Overall study results and limits: Sharing of public clonotypes was greater in persistent patients (about 3,000) than in new patients (roughly 970). Preferential use of TRBV28, TRBJ1-2 and TRBJ2-5 was seen in persistent disease.

Regarding time point: newly diagnosed GD, antithyroid drugs for less than 3 months. From RNA extracted from PBMCs, the TCR library was made. In addition, the sample was reused for a study of T cells in Graves' hyperthyroidism and ophthalmopathy. This second report adds: Uncontrolled infection, other autoimmune disease, pregnancy or lactation disqualified patients from enrolment.

The rearrangement joins TRBV28 to TRBJ1-5, with 7 bases identical to TRBD1. The TCR sequence derives from a man aged 35 to 55 with Graves disease. Sequenced material: peripheral blood mononuclear cells (PBMCs), taken at new diagnosis, from a patient treated with antithyroid drugs. CDR3 protein: CASTGEGGGSPQHF. The CDR3 bases are TGTGCCAGCACCGGGGAAGGGGGCGGGTCGCCCCAGCATTTT.